Listed below are T cell receptor beta chains from one sample, sequenced in a study of cytomegalovirus exposure and HLA in healthy donors. Produced via immunoSEQ multiplex PCR; TCRdb's table is partial and in-frame only. In the table there are about 250,000 clones, less than 90% of which are singletons. Sample: PBMCs. The receptors were gathered from a man aged 18 to 30 in good health and CMV-seropositive. The CDR3 runs from the conserved cysteine through the conserved F or W. Fields, in order: J gene, V gene, clone size, D gene, CDR3 protein, CDR3 DNA. The D gene is left open where the match is weak. Size values are once, few and many counts, or a class for expanded clones, and some rows have none.

J: TRBJ1-5
V: TRBV28
size: .
D: .
CDR3: CASSPLTDPYSNQPQHF
DNA: TGTGCCAGCAGTCCACTGACAGATCCCTATAGCAATCAGCCCCAGCATTTT

J: TRBJ2-3
V: TRBV29-1
size: .
D: .
CDR3: CSDRNSADTQYF
DNA: TGCAGCGACCGAAATTCCGCAGATACGCAGTATTTT

J: TRBJ2-7
V: TRBV6-5
size: .
D: TRBD1
CDR3: CASRVSGQNYEQYF
DNA: TGTGCCAGCAGGGTCTCGGGACAGAACTACGAGCAGTACTTC

J: TRBJ2-1
V: TRBV9
size: .
D: TRBD2
CDR3: CASSVSGTSGYNEQFF
DNA: TGTGCCAGCAGCGTCTCCGGGACTAGCGGGTACAATGAGCAGTTCTTC

J: TRBJ2-7
V: TRBV27
size: once
D: TRBD1
CDR3: CASKIGGTGLSEQYF
DNA: TGTGCCAGTAAGATCGGAGGGACAGGGTTGTCCGAGCAGTACTTC

J: TRBJ2-3
V: TRBV9
size: .
D: .
CDR3: CASSKTGTSPPDTQYF
DNA: TGTGCCAGCAGCAAAACCGGGACCTCACCACCCGATACGCAGTATTTT

J: TRBJ1-5
V: TRBV10-1
size: .
D: .
CDR3: CATHGPQESRRSNQPQHF
DNA: TGCGCCACCCACGGGCCCCAGGAATCCCGTAGAAGCAATCAGCCCCAGCATTTT

J: TRBJ1-1
V: TRBV30
size: .
D: .
CDR3: CAWAGQQGTEAFF
DNA: TGTGCCTGGGCCGGACAGCAGGGCACTGAAGCTTTCTTT

J: TRBJ1-2
V: TRBV6-5
size: .
D: .
CDR3: CASSYEGGNYGYTF
DNA: TGTGCCAGCAGTTACGAAGGAGGGAACTATGGCTACACCTTC

J: TRBJ2-1
V: TRBV4-3
size: .
D: TRBD2
CDR3: CASSQDVASGHNEQFF
DNA: TGCGCCAGCAGCCAAGATGTAGCTAGCGGGCACAATGAGCAGTTCTTC

J: TRBJ2-7
V: TRBV7-2
size: .
D: TRBD1
CDR3: CASSPAGTEFYEQYF
DNA: TGTGCCAGCAGCCCGGCCGGGACAGAATTTTACGAGCAGTACTTC

J: TRBJ1-4
V: TRBV2
size: .
D: .
CDR3: CASSDSVRGEKLFF
DNA: TGTGCCAGCAGTGACAGTGTGAGGGGTGAAAAACTGTTTTTT

J: TRBJ2-5
V: TRBV9
size: .
D: TRBD1
CDR3: CASSAPGGAETQYF
DNA: TGTGCCAGCAGCGCTCCAGGGGGCGCGGAGACCCAGTACTTC

J: TRBJ2-3
V: TRBV6-4
size: few
D: TRBD2
CDR3: CASSLAGEGTDTQYF
DNA: TGTGCCAGCAGTTTAGCGGGAGAGGGCACAGATACGCAGTATTTT

J: TRBJ1-2
V: TRBV18
size: .
D: .
CDR3: CASSPEHEGYTF
DNA: TGTGCCAGCTCACCCGAGCATGAGGGCTACACCTTC

J: TRBJ1-2
V: TRBV14
size: few
D: .
CDR3: CASSQDVSYGYTF
DNA: TGTGCCAGCAGCCAAGATGTTTCCTATGGCTACACCTTC

J: TRBJ2-7
V: TRBV7-9
size: .
D: .
CDR3: CASSTPRGRSSYEQYF
DNA: TGTGCCAGCAGCACCCCTCGGGGCCGAAGCTCCTACGAGCAGTACTTC